The rows below give T cell receptor beta chains drawn from one sample of a study of cytomegalovirus exposure and HLA in healthy donors. TCRdb's table, derived via immunoSEQ multiplex PCR, lists solely in-frame clones and lacks some. The sample has about 360,000 clones; 86% are singletons. Input material: PBMCs. These receptors came from a young woman in good health and CMV-seronegative. The CDR3 runs from the conserved cysteine through the conserved F or W. A D gene is named only where the DNA matches it firmly. Clone size, where shown, is once, few, many, or a class for clones that have expanded.

V gene: TRBV4-1
J gene: TRBJ1-1
D gene: TRBD1
clone size: -
CDR3 DNA: TGCGCCAGCAGGCAACTGACAGGGATGAACACTGAAGCTTTCTTT
CDR3 protein: CASRQLTGMNTEAFF

V gene: TRBV5-6
J gene: TRBJ2-2
D gene: TRBD2
clone size: -
CDR3 DNA: TGTGCCAGCAGCTGGATGGAGCGGGGGGAGGTCGGGGAGCTGTTTTTT
CDR3 protein: CASSWMERGEVGELFF

V gene: TRBV6-6
J gene: TRBJ1-2
D gene: TRBD1
clone size: -
CDR3 DNA: TGTGCCAGCAGTTTCCAGGGGGCTAACTATGGCTACACCTTC
CDR3 protein: CASSFQGANYGYTF

V gene: TRBV29-1
J gene: TRBJ2-1
D gene: TRBD2
clone size: -
CDR3 DNA: TGCAGCGTTGAGGCGGGGGGCGGGAATGAGCAGTTCTTC
CDR3 protein: CSVEAGGGNEQFF

V gene: TRBV6-1
J gene: TRBJ2-7
D gene: -
clone size: -
CDR3 DNA: TGTGCCAGCAGTGCCAATCGGGGGACCTCCCCCTACGAGCAGTACTTC
CDR3 protein: CASSANRGTSPYEQYF

V gene: TRBV15
J gene: TRBJ2-4
D gene: -
clone size: -
CDR3 DNA: TGTGCCACCAGCAGAGATGGCATCATTCAGTACTTC
CDR3 protein: CATSRDGIIQYF

V gene: TRBV9
J gene: TRBJ1-1
D gene: -
clone size: -
CDR3 DNA: TGTGCCAGCAGCGTCCCAGTTAACACTGAAGCTTTCTTT
CDR3 protein: CASSVPVNTEAFF

V gene: TRBV30
J gene: TRBJ1-6
D gene: -
clone size: few
CDR3 DNA: TGTGCCTGGAGTGGCCAGGGAAGAGCACCCCTCCACTTT
CDR3 protein: CAWSGQGRAPLHF

V gene: TRBV6-1
J gene: TRBJ1-6
D gene: TRBD1
clone size: -
CDR3 DNA: TGTGCCAGCAGTGACCAAGCCGGGACAGCCTCACCCCTCCACTTT
CDR3 protein: CASSDQAGTASPLHF

V gene: TRBV5-1
J gene: TRBJ1-2
D gene: -
clone size: -
CDR3 DNA: TGCGCCAGCAGCTTGGGGCAGGGAAACTATGGCTACACCTTC
CDR3 protein: CASSLGQGNYGYTF

V gene: TRBV6-5
J gene: TRBJ1-6
D gene: -
clone size: few
CDR3 DNA: TGTGCCAGCAACCGAGGGGGTGCCTATAATTCACCCCTCCACTTT
CDR3 protein: CASNRGGAYNSPLHF

V gene: TRBV7-9
J gene: TRBJ1-1
D gene: -
clone size: -
CDR3 DNA: TGTGCCAGCAGTCCTACCGGGGGCACTGAAGCTTTCTTT
CDR3 protein: CASSPTGGTEAFF

V gene: TRBV2
J gene: TRBJ2-7
D gene: -
clone size: -
CDR3 DNA: TGTGCCAAACAGTACGGGAGTATCAAGGACGAGCAGTACTTC
CDR3 protein: CAKQYGSIKDEQYF

V gene: TRBV30
J gene: TRBJ2-3
D gene: TRBD2
clone size: -
CDR3 DNA: TGTGCCTCCGATAGCGGGAGTCGTACAGATACGCAGTATTTT
CDR3 protein: CASDSGSRTDTQYF

V gene: TRBV2
J gene: TRBJ2-5
D gene: TRBD1
clone size: once
CDR3 DNA: TGTGCCAGCAGCAGGAAATGGGACAGGGGGCATGAGACCCAGTACTTC
CDR3 protein: CASSRKWDRGHETQYF

V gene: TRBV2
J gene: TRBJ2-1
D gene: -
clone size: -
CDR3 DNA: TGTGCCAGCATGGGGGGCTACAATGAGCAGTTCTTC
CDR3 protein: CASMGGYNEQFF

V gene: TRBV28
J gene: TRBJ2-7
D gene: TRBD2
clone size: -
CDR3 DNA: TGTGCCAGCACTCAGAGGGGACTAGCGGGTTACGAGCAGTACTTC
CDR3 protein: CASTQRGLAGYEQYF

V gene: TRBV15
J gene: TRBJ2-5
D gene: TRBD1
clone size: -
CDR3 DNA: TGTGCCACCAGCAGGGGACAGGGGCCCCAAGAGACCCAGTACTTC
CDR3 protein: CATSRGQGPQETQYF

V gene: TRBV15
J gene: TRBJ2-7
D gene: TRBD2
clone size: -
CDR3 DNA: TGTGCCACCAGAACCCCGGGGGGTAGCGGGAAGGACGAGCAGTACTTC
CDR3 protein: CATRTPGGSGKDEQYF

V gene: TRBV7-9
J gene: TRBJ1-2
D gene: -
clone size: few
CDR3 DNA: TGTGCCAGCAGCTTAGCGCTTCCCGGGGTCTATGGCTACACCTTC
CDR3 protein: CASSLALPGVYGYTF

V gene: TRBV27
J gene: TRBJ1-1
D gene: -
clone size: -
CDR3 DNA: TGTGCCAGCAGTTTTACAGGACATGGGAACACTGAAGCTTTCTTT
CDR3 protein: CASSFTGHGNTEAFF

V gene: TRBV28
J gene: TRBJ2-7
D gene: -
clone size: few
CDR3 DNA: TGTGCCAGCAGTATAGCGGAAGCAGGTGAGCAGTACTTC
CDR3 protein: CASSIAEAGEQYF

V gene: TRBV28
J gene: TRBJ1-5
D gene: -
clone size: -
CDR3 DNA: TGTGCCAGCAGCTCGGGCAATCAGCCCCAGCATTTT
CDR3 protein: CASSSGNQPQHF

V gene: TRBV5-1
J gene: TRBJ1-5
D gene: TRBD1
clone size: -
CDR3 DNA: TGCGCCAGCAGCCCCGGGACAGGGGTGGGCAATCAGCCCCAGCATTTT
CDR3 protein: CASSPGTGVGNQPQHF

V gene: TRBV7-9
J gene: TRBJ1-4
D gene: -
clone size: -
CDR3 DNA: TGTGCCAGCAGCGAGGTCGGGGTAATCGAAAAACTGTTTTTT
CDR3 protein: CASSEVGVIEKLFF

V gene: TRBV27
J gene: TRBJ1-1
D gene: -
clone size: -
CDR3 DNA: TGTGCCAGCAGCCTATTTTCGGGCACTGAAGCTTTCTTT
CDR3 protein: CASSLFSGTEAFF

V gene: TRBV6-1
J gene: TRBJ2-5
D gene: -
clone size: -
CDR3 DNA: TGTGCCAGCAGTGAATGGGAGGTCGGGGAGACCCAGTACTTC
CDR3 protein: CASSEWEVGETQYF

V gene: TRBV2
J gene: TRBJ2-3
D gene: TRBD2
clone size: once
CDR3 DNA: TGTGCCAGCAGTAGCGGGGGGGCCGGGACAGATACGCAGTATTTT
CDR3 protein: CASSSGGAGTDTQYF

V gene: TRBV5-1
J gene: TRBJ2-5
D gene: -
clone size: -
CDR3 DNA: TGCGCCAGCAGCACTGGGACACCCAGAAGAGAGACCCAGTACTTC
CDR3 protein: CASSTGTPRRETQYF

V gene: TRBV7-9
J gene: TRBJ1-1
D gene: -
clone size: once
CDR3 DNA: TGTGCCAGCAGCTTACCGAGGAACGCTGAAGCTTTCTTT
CDR3 protein: CASSLPRNAEAFF

V gene: TRBV7-2
J gene: TRBJ2-7
D gene: TRBD2
clone size: -
CDR3 DNA: TGTGCCAGCAGCCCCTCTCGTGCGGGAGGGCCTGGAGAGCAGTACTTC
CDR3 protein: CASSPSRAGGPGEQYF

V gene: TRBV5-4
J gene: TRBJ2-2
D gene: -
clone size: -
CDR3 DNA: TGTGCCAGCAGCTTGGCAGTGAACACCGGGGAGCTGTTTTTT
CDR3 protein: CASSLAVNTGELFF

V gene: TRBV30
J gene: TRBJ2-1
D gene: -
clone size: -
CDR3 DNA: TGTGCCTGGAGTGTATTAAATGAGCAGTTCTTC
CDR3 protein: CAWSVLNEQFF

V gene: TRBV5-1
J gene: TRBJ2-3
D gene: -
clone size: -
CDR3 DNA: TGCGCCAGCAGTCGGACATCCGATACGCAGTATTTT
CDR3 protein: CASSRTSDTQYF

V gene: TRBV27
J gene: TRBJ2-5
D gene: TRBD1
clone size: -
CDR3 DNA: TGTGCCAGCAGTAGGGCCTTGGGCCCCAGGGGGATGTGGGGAGAGACCCAGTACTTC
CDR3 protein: CASSRALGPRGMWGETQYF

V gene: TRBV7-9
J gene: TRBJ2-7
D gene: TRBD2
clone size: -
CDR3 DNA: TGTGCCAGCAGCTTAGCGGGAGGGTTATACTACGAGCAGTACTTC
CDR3 protein: CASSLAGGLYYEQYF

V gene: TRBV9
J gene: TRBJ2-3
D gene: -
clone size: -
CDR3 DNA: TGTGCCAGCAGCGTAGGAGAGGGTTTGGATACGCAGTATTTT
CDR3 protein: CASSVGEGLDTQYF

V gene: TRBV5-4
J gene: TRBJ1-2
D gene: TRBD1
clone size: -
CDR3 DNA: TGTGCCAGCAGTGGAGAGGACAGGGGCAACTATGGCTACACCTTC
CDR3 protein: CASSGEDRGNYGYTF

V gene: TRBV28
J gene: TRBJ2-4
D gene: TRBD1
clone size: -
CDR3 DNA: TGTGCCAGCAGTCTACAGGGGGCAACAGGCAAAAACATTCAGTACTTC
CDR3 protein: CASSLQGATGKNIQYF

V gene: TRBV27
J gene: TRBJ1-5
D gene: TRBD1
clone size: -
CDR3 DNA: TGTGCCAGCAGTTTGGACAGGGACGGGCAGCCCCAGCATTTT
CDR3 protein: CASSLDRDGQPQHF